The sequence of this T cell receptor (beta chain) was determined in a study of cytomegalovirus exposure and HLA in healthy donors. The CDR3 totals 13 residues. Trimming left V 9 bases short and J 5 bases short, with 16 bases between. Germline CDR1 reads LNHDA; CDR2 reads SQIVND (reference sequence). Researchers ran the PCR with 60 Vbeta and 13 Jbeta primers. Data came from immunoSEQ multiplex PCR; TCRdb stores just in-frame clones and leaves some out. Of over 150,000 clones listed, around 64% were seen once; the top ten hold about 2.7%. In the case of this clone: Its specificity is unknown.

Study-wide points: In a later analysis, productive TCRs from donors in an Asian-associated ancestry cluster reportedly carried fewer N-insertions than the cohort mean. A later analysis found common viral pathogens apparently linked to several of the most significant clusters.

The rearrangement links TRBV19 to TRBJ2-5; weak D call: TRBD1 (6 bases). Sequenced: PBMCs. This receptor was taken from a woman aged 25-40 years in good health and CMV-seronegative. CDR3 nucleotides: TGTGCCAGCCAGGACTTGGGGGCCGAGACCCAGTACTTC. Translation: CASQDLGAETQYF. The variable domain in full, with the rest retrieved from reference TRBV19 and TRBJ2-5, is DGGITQSPKYLFRKEGQNVTLSCEQNLNHDAMYWYRQDPGQGLRLIYYSQIVNDFQKGDIAEGYSVSREKKESFPLTVTSAQKNPTAFYLCASQDLGAETQYFGPGTRLLVL.